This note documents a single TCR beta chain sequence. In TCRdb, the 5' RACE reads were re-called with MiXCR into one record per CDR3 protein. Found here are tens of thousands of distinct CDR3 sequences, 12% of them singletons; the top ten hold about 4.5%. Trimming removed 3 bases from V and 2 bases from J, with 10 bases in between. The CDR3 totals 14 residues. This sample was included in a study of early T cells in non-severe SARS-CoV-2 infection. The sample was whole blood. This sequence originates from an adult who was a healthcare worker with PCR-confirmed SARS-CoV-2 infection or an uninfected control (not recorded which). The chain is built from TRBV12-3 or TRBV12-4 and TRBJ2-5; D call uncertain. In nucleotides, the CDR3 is TGTGCCAGCAGTTTCGGATTGGGACAAGAGACCCAGTACTTC. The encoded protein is CASSFGLGQETQYF.